This T cell receptor (beta chain) appears in the sequencing data of a study of blood T cell repertoires in COVID-19. Per the authors' pipeline: The assay estimated nucleated cells by amplifying reference gene primers. This table comes from immunoSEQ multiplex PCR, and its TCRdb copy is limited to in-frame clones, with some not included. That table is the source of V, J and clone size, and D and trimming were worked out from the DNA. This sample has fewer than 75,000 clones, with 90% found just once. The CDR3 is 15 residues long. Trimming removed 4 bases from V and 7 bases from J, with 19 bases in between. Germline lookup yields CDR1 LGHDT and CDR2 YNNKEL (reference sequence).

This sequence joins TRBV3-1 (or the pseudogene TRBV3-2) and TRBJ2-5; D gene uncertain. Source material: peripheral blood. This clonotype originated in a human donor in a cohort sampled during active COVID-19. CDR3 sequence (DNA): TGTGCCAGCAGCCCCTCGGTCTCCCCTACGGGGACCCAGTACTTC. This encodes CASSPSVSPTGTQYF.